This T cell receptor (beta chain) comes out of a study of identifying expanded T cells in peripheral blood. Overall study findings and caveats: Over around two and four weeks, about 15 and 19 clones changed, versus approximately 1.2 between replicates. Two-week clone count variance significantly increased as total template count grew.

The CDR3 spans 16 residues. Germline CDR1 SGHRS, CDR2 YFSETQ. After removal of 4 bases from V and 5 bases from J, the junction contained 12 bases not matched to a gene. Only in-frame clones appear in the TCRdb table, and some are missing; sequencing was by immunoSEQ multiplex PCR. The sample comprises under 90,000 clones, around 91% of which are singletons, and 2.8% rests with the top ten. Regarding this clone: Its target is unknown.

The receptor comes from a person aged 18 to 70 in good health. Sequencing used blood. The chain uses TRBV5-1 and TRBJ2-5; 9 nucleotides match TRBD2. DNA of the CDR3: TGCGCCAGCAGCCCCTGGCGAGCGGGGGGTGGGGAGACCCAGTACTTC. Its protein product is CASSPWRAGGGETQYF.